The present T cell receptor beta chain was sequenced within a study of monozygotic twins with inflammatory bowel disease. The study's findings and limits: Backing was not found for a single strong signal or clonotype associated with IBD. Compared with healthy co-twins, IBD patients showed reduced TCRbeta repertoire diversity by inverse Simpson. Extra variability in the repertoires of patients may have come from differing immunosuppressive treatments.

With respect to this clonotype: Its antigen is unidentified.

For each CDR3 protein, TCRdb gives one entry from its re-call of the 5' RACE reads, without DNA. The sample has some 100,000 distinct CDR3 sequences; the top ten hold approximately 13%. This CDR3 spans 13 amino acids. The germline gives CDR1 MGHRA, CDR2 YSYEKL. The draw for each donor consisted of a single 2.5 ml blood sample. The sequence came from a human donor with ulcerative colitis or Crohn's disease, or a healthy co-twin of an affected twin (not recorded which). Sequencing was performed on blood. The V gene is TRBV4-1, the J gene TRBJ1-1. CDR3 sequence reads: CASSQDPGFEAFF.